This TCR beta chain was captured by sequencing in a study of blood T cell repertoires in COVID-19. Study at large: From T cells, B-cell-depleted T cells, or PBMCs came the material, which was cDNA or gDNA.

In the original processing: Nucleated cell counts were estimated from reference gene primer amplification. Profiling relied on immunoSEQ multiplex PCR, and the TCRdb table lists in-frame clones only, not all of them. V, J and clone size are taken as reported in that table, and D and trimming were inferred from the DNA itself. The sample has fewer than 200,000 clones, roughly 80% seen once. Trimming cost V 0 bases and J 4 bases; bases outside gene matches: 8. Germline V gene data show CDR1 as LGHNA and CDR2 as YNFKEQ. There are 17 residues in the CDR3. The chain joins TRBV4-2 to TRBJ2-4; 8 nucleotides agree with TRBD2. The clonotype originates from a woman between 35 and 50 years old with COVID-19, enrolled during active disease. The sequencing input was peripheral blood. The CDR3 region is CASSQDLAGGPKNIQYF. DNA for the CDR3: TGTGCCAGCAGCCAAGATCTGGCGGGGGGCCCAAAAAACATTCAGTACTTC.